The 9 T cell receptor beta chains below all came from one sample that was sequenced in a study of T cell responses to AZD1222 COVID-19 vaccine. Produced via immunoSEQ multiplex PCR; TCRdb's table is partial and in-frame only. The sample has approximately 100,000 clones; about 85% are singletons. Sequenced here: peripheral blood, sampled on day 0 of AZD1222 vaccination. The receptors originated from an adult in good health.

The V call is TRBV18, the J call TRBJ1-2; D gene unclear. Germline V gene sequence: CDR1 KGHSH, CDR2 LQKENI. The CDR3 sequence is 13 residues long. Trimming removed 2 bases from V and 2 bases from J, with 6 bases in between. As DNA, the CDR3 is TGTGCCAGCTCACCAGAGAAAAACTATGGCTACACCTTC. Residues: CASSPEKNYGYTF. Using reference TRBV18 and TRBJ1-2 for the parts outside the CDR3, the full variable domain is NAGVMQNPRHLVRRRGQEARLRCSPMKGHSHVYWYRQLPEEGLKFMVYLQKENIIDESGMPKERFSAEFPKEGPSILRIQQVVRGDSAAYFCASSPEKNYGYTFGSGTRLTVV.

V is TRBV10-3 and J is TRBJ2-2; D assignment may be TRBD1 or TRBD2 (6 bases each). Germline CDR1 and CDR2: ENHRY and SYGVKD. The CDR3 is made up of 12 amino acids. The V gene lost 10 bases and the J gene lost 5 bases, with 11 bases spanning the gap. CDR3 in DNA: TGTGCCACCGGAGGGGGTACCGGGGAGCTGTTTTTT. Translated, it gives CATGGGTGELFF.

This chain uses TRBV7-2 with TRBJ2-1, with D perhaps TRBD1 (5 bases). Per the germline V gene, CDR1 is SGHTA and CDR2 is FQGNSA. The CDR3 length is 15 residues. V was shortened by 1 base and J by 6 bases, with 13 bases between the two germline ends. Here the CDR3 DNA reads TGTGCCAGCAGCTTAGTAGGGGTCTGGGGCAATGAGCAGTTCTTC. Amino acids: CASSLVGVWGNEQFF.

The chain is built from TRBV28 and TRBJ2-3, with 9 bases that match TRBD2. From germline, CDR1 is MDHEN and CDR2 SYDVKM. The CDR3 length is 15 residues. Unmatched junction bases numbered 1, after V lost 3 bases and J lost 0 bases. The CDR3 DNA reads as TGTGCCAGCAGTTTGGCGGGAGGGAGCACAGATACGCAGTATTTT. This gives the protein CASSLAGGSTDTQYF. The full variable domain, rest sourced from reference TRBV28 and TRBJ2-3, is DVKVTQSSRYLVKRTGEKVFLECVQDMDHENMFWYRQDPGLGLRLIYFSYDVKMKEKGDIPEGYSVSREKKERFSLILESASTNQTSMYLCASSLAGGSTDTQYFGPGTRLTVL.

This chain connects TRBV4-1 to TRBJ1-2, with a possible D match to TRBD1 (5 bases). The length of the CDR3 is 16 residues. Germline lookup yields CDR1 MGHRA and CDR2 YSYEKL. The V gene lost 1 base and the J gene lost 4 bases, with 16 bases spanning the gap. The DNA for the CDR3 is TGCGCCAGCAGCCAAGGACAAGGGGCGTTGGGCTATGGCTACACCTTC. Protein product: CASSQGQGALGYGYTF.

This chain links TRBV2 with TRBJ1-6; maybe TRBD1 (5 bases). The CDR3 spans 14 residues. The germline gives CDR1 SNHLY, CDR2 FYNNEI. V lost 8 bases and J 10 bases, leaving 18 bases between the germline ends. Written as DNA, the CDR3 is TGTGCCAGCGGGTATGAGGGGTCGTTCTCACCCCTCCACTTT. This sequence encodes CASGYEGSFSPLHF.

Only one count was recorded for this clone. J is TRBJ2-5 and V is TRBV4-1; 9 bases line up with TRBD2. V gave up 3 bases and J gave up 2 bases; unmatched junction bases: 13. Germline V gives CDR1 MGHRA, CDR2 YSYEKL. The CDR3 consists of 18 residues. The CDR3 DNA follows: TGCGCCAGCAGCCAGGGACCGACTAGCGGAATTATACAAGAGACCCAGTACTTC. Translating gives CASSQGPTSGIIQETQYF.

The chain has TRBV10-3 and TRBJ2-7; tentatively, D is TRBD1 or TRBD2 (7 bases each). Trimming took 2 bases from V and 5 from J, leaving 19 bases between them. The CDR3 has 16 amino acids. Germline V gene data show CDR1 as ENHRY and CDR2 as SYGVKD. The CDR3 bases are TGTGCCATCAGTGAGGCCGGGGCAGGGGGGGGTGACGAGCAGTACTTC. As protein: CAISEAGAGGGDEQYF.

The gene calls are TRBV19 and TRBJ1-2; 7 bases agree with TRBD1. The CDR3 covers 13 residues. The ends lost 5 bases at V and 4 bases at J; junction bases unmatched: 4. Germline loops: CDR1 LNHDA, CDR2 SQIVND (reference sequence). The chain's CDR3 is CASSHRDSYGYTF. DNA of the CDR3: TGTGCCAGTAGTCACCGGGACAGCTATGGCTACACCTTC.